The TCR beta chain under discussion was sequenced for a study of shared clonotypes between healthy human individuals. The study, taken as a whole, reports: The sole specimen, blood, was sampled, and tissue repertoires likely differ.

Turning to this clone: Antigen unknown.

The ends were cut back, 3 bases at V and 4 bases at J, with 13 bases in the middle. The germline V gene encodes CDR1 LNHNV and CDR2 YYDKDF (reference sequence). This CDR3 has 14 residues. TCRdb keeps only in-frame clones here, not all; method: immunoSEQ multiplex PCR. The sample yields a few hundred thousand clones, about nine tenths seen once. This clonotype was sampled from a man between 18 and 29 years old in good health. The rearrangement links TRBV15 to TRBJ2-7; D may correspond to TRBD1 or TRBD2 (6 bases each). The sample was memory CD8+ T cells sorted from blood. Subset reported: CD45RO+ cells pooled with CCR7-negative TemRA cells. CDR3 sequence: CATSRWGARYEQYF. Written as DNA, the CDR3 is TGTGCCACCAGCAGGTGGGGGGCGCGGTACGAGCAGTACTTC.